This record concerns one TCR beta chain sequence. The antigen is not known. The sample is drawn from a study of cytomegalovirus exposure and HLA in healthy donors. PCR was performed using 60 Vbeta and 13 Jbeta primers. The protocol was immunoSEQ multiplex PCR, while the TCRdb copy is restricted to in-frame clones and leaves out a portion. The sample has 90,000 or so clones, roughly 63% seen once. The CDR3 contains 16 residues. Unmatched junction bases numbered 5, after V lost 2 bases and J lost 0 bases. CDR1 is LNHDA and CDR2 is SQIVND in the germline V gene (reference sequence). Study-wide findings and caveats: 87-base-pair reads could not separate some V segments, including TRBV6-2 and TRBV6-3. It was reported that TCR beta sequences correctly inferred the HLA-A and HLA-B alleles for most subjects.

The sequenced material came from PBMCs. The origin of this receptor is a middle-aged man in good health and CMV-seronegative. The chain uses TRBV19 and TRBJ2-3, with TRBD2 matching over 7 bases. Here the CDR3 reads CASSIWLAASTDTQYF. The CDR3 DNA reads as TGTGCCAGTAGTATATGGCTAGCGGCTAGCACAGATACGCAGTATTTT.